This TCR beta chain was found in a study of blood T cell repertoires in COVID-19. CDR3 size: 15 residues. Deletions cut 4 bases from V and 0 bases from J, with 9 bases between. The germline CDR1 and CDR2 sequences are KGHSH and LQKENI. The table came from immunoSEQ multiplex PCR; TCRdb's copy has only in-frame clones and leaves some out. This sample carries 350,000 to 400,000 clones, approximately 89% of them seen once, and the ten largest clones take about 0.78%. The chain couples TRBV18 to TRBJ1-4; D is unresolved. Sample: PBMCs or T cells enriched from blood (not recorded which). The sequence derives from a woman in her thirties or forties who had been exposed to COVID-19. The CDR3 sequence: CASSLSGATNEKLFF. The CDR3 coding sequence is TGTGCCAGCTCACTATCCGGTGCAACTAATGAAAAACTGTTTTTT.